This T cell receptor (beta chain) was obtained from a study of blood T cell repertoires in COVID-19. This CDR3 region has 14 residues. Germline CDR1 LNHDA, CDR2 SQIVND (reference sequence). V lost 0 bases and J lost 9; bases outside the gene matches: 5. In the authors' methods: Reference gene primer amplification gave nucleated cell count estimates. Produced via immunoSEQ multiplex PCR; TCRdb's table is partial and in-frame only. That table gives V, J and clone size, and the DNA gave D and trimming. This sample yields more than 95,000 clones, of which over 70% are seen a single time; around 14% belongs to the top ten.

Material: peripheral blood. The TCR comes from a middle-aged man with acute or convalescent COVID-19. The chain has TRBV19 and TRBJ2-1; the match to TRBD1 covers 7 bases. The CDR3, as DNA: TGTGCCAGTAGTATAGAAGGGACAGCTGGTGAGCAGTTCTTC. It yields the protein CASSIEGTAGEQFF.